A selection of T cell receptor beta chains follows, all from one sample in a study of cytomegalovirus exposure and HLA in healthy donors. Produced via immunoSEQ multiplex PCR; TCRdb's table is partial and in-frame only. This sample has roughly 170,000 clones, with 71% found just once. The sample taken for sequencing was PBMCs. The receptors shown here come from a girl aged 10-17 years in good health and CMV-seronegative. Both conserved end residues are trimmed from each CDR3. Each record gives: J gene, clone size, D gene, V gene, CDR3 protein. The D gene is left open where the match is weak. Where a row states a size, it is once, few, many or the class of an expanded clone; other rows omit it.

J: TRBJ1-4
size: .
D: .
V: TRBV6-5
CDR3: ASSYSSLGGEKLF

J: TRBJ2-7
size: few
D: .
V: TRBV10-1
CDR3: ASSEGGYEQY

J: TRBJ1-6
size: .
D: TRBD1
V: TRBV4-2
CDR3: ASSQEPPGQVNSPLH

J: TRBJ2-1
size: .
D: .
V: TRBV5-5
CDR3: ASSLWARKSYNEQF

J: TRBJ2-7
size: .
D: .
V: TRBV10-2
CDR3: ASSTPGTPYEQY

J: TRBJ1-3
size: .
D: TRBD1
V: TRBV5-5
CDR3: ASSLREVDRGSGNTIY

J: TRBJ1-5
size: .
D: .
V: TRBV2
CDR3: ASSDGTRVQPQH

J: TRBJ1-1
size: few
D: .
V: TRBV15
CDR3: ATAEDRGAEAF

J: TRBJ2-6
size: .
D: TRBD1
V: TRBV5-1
CDR3: ASSLAGTGISGANVLT

J: TRBJ1-2
size: once
D: TRBD1
V: TRBV12-5
CDR3: ASGLVPVGTGRAGYGYT

J: TRBJ1-1
size: few
D: .
V: TRBV12-5
CDR3: ASGWAGGQNEAF

J: TRBJ1-1
size: .
D: TRBD1
V: TRBV18
CDR3: ASAGQGNTEAF

J: TRBJ2-3
size: few
D: .
V: TRBV27
CDR3: ASSLGALPGTDTQY

J: TRBJ1-1
size: .
D: .
V: TRBV4-1
CDR3: ASSPIGDGTEAF

J: TRBJ1-5
size: .
D: .
V: TRBV5-1
CDR3: ASSFGQGGSNQPQH

J: TRBJ1-3
size: .
D: TRBD1
V: TRBV5-6
CDR3: ASRETGINTIY

J: TRBJ2-7
size: .
D: .
V: TRBV6-1
CDR3: ASSIGPGAYEQY

J: TRBJ1-2
size: .
D: .
V: TRBV6-1
CDR3: ASSRGGLGYT

J: TRBJ1-1
size: .
D: .
V: TRBV10-2
CDR3: ASSGSGLGTEAF

J: TRBJ2-3
size: few
D: .
V: TRBV7-2
CDR3: ASSLPVDTQY

J: TRBJ2-2
size: .
D: .
V: TRBV9
CDR3: ASSVDPAGELF

J: TRBJ2-3
size: .
D: .
V: TRBV6-1
CDR3: ASGKDPSGTDTQY

J: TRBJ1-3
size: .
D: .
V: TRBV19
CDR3: ASRRGSPGNTIY

J: TRBJ2-1
size: once
D: .
V: TRBV5-1
CDR3: ASSLLGQNNEQF

J: TRBJ2-1
size: .
D: .
V: TRBV1
CDR3: TSSQVTSGGASEQF

J: TRBJ2-1
size: .
D: TRBD1
V: TRBV27
CDR3: ASSFTGTAKSSYNEQF

J: TRBJ2-1
size: .
D: TRBD1
V: TRBV5-8
CDR3: AGRDRGLNEQF

J: TRBJ2-1
size: .
D: .
V: TRBV5-1
CDR3: ASSLGLVQHNEQF

J: TRBJ2-7
size: .
D: .
V: TRBV27
CDR3: ASSLSRGSEQY

J: TRBJ2-3
size: once
D: .
V: TRBV7-9
CDR3: ASGWASTDTQY

J: TRBJ2-5
size: .
D: .
V: TRBV7-9
CDR3: ASSSPGAETQY

J: TRBJ1-4
size: few
D: .
V: TRBV5-6
CDR3: ASSPARVTVEKLF

J: TRBJ2-5
size: .
D: TRBD1
V: TRBV6-5
CDR3: ASRRTGDGIGTQY

J: TRBJ2-4
size: .
D: TRBD2
V: TRBV6-1
CDR3: ASSEVAGVRNIQY

J: TRBJ2-5
size: .
D: .
V: TRBV28
CDR3: ASSGGGPQETQY

J: TRBJ2-7
size: once
D: TRBD1
V: TRBV5-4
CDR3: ASSLAPGQGTEQY

J: TRBJ2-7
size: .
D: .
V: TRBV7-9
CDR3: ASSSGQNYEQY

J: TRBJ2-3
size: .
D: TRBD2
V: TRBV9
CDR3: ASSVAPSGGRTDTQY